This note documents a single T cell receptor (beta chain) sequence. Seattle patients were enrolled during active infection and followed longitudinally. The sample is drawn from a study of blood T cell repertoires in COVID-19. At the level of the study: Sites across the United States, Italy and Spain contributed samples from acute and convalescent COVID-19.

The method was immunoSEQ multiplex PCR; TCRdb's version includes in-frame clones alone and lacks a portion of them. The sample carries approximately 300,000 clones, approximately 90% recorded once. Trimming pared 10 bases from V and 8 bases from J, leaving 23 bases between. From germline, CDR1 is LNHDA and CDR2 SQIVND (reference sequence). The CDR3 totals 15 residues. The sequencing input was peripheral blood. This receptor was obtained from a woman aged 25 to 39 with COVID-19, enrolled during active disease. The chain uses TRBV19 and TRBJ1-4, with D possibly matching TRBD1 (6 bases). The DNA of the CDR3 is TGTGCCACCCAATCACGCCGGGGGGCGGTAGAAAAACTGTTTTTT. It codes for CATQSRRGAVEKLFF.